This T cell receptor beta chain was identified in a study of Tregs in tolerant kidney transplant recipients (dated by TCRdb to the late 2010s). For the wider study: The study used TCRbeta sequencing to identify donor-specific regulatory T cells before combined kidney and bone marrow transplantation, then tracked those cells after transplant. TCRbeta repertoire sequencing was used in a few healthy controls to compare several ways of expanding Tregs specific for an allogeneic donor. Results and caveats for the whole study, not just this receptor: Because only a small number of patients were included, the study had limitations, and the results will need to be validated in larger populations as well as under other immunosuppression protocols. Expanding Tregs with activated donor B cells appeared to identify the most biologically relevant and donor-specific TCRbeta repertoire. Biological reproducibility was not directly assessed, although technical replication error appeared to be minimal.

In regard to this clone: The antigen it binds to is not known. There are no base qualities to consult, and no much larger clone falls within one base.

The CDR3 spans 15 residues, from the cysteine through the phenylalanine. The read is trimmed to its CDR3 DNA, 45 bases read in frame from base 1. A distance of 15 bases separates the germline ends of V and J, which lose 6 bases and 2 bases respectively. CDR1 and CDR2 are read off the germline V gene as MNHNS and SASEGT. Thawed PBMCs were FACS-sorted into unstimulated Tregs (CD4+CD25+CD127-), CD4+ non-Tregs (CD4+CD25-), CD4 cells and CD8 cells. Blood from healthy controls was obtained either from healthy volunteers or as purchased buffy coats. Healthy control blood was separated into PBMCs by Ficoll density gradient and cryopreserved, and patient PBMCs were collected both before and after transplant. For TCRbeta CDR3 sequencing, genomic DNA was extracted from sorted cells using the QIAGEN DNeasy Blood and Tissue Kit. Through immunoSEQ, high-throughput TCRbeta CDR3 sequencing was done commercially, including PCR amplification with internal controls and bias correction. In the authors' own workflow: Unique productive TCRbeta sequences were defined by CDR3 nucleotide sequence when primers matched and otherwise by CDR3 amino acid sequence together with Vbeta and Jbeta genes. Sorting error was corrected by removing sequences shared between sorted populations at a frequency ratio of 2:1 or less, and the remaining shared sequences were assigned to the higher population. Donor-reactive sequences were defined as at least 5-fold expanded in CFSE-low cells versus unstimulated cells, with frequency of at least 0.01% in CFSE-low cells. Repertoire divergence was quantified by Jensen-Shannon divergence calculated from the top 100 TCRbeta sequences ranked by frequency. For samples with multiple sequencing runs, sorting error was corrected separately for each run before the runs were pooled. Not all clones reach the TCRdb copy of this immuneACCESS table, which keeps in-frame sequences only. Checked studies attribute under half of the gap to unresolved V genes and leave the rest unexplained. V, J and clone size are taken as reported in that table, and D and trimming were inferred from the DNA itself. This sample is represented by about 240,000 clones; about 86% of them were singletons. 0.64% of the sample comes from the top ten.

This TCR derives from a human donor in good health. The V and J segments used are TRBV6-1 and TRBJ2-3; the D gene remains uncertain. Sequenced: CD4+ T cells from blood. The DNA is TGTGCCAGCAGGGGGTTTCAAACGTTCACAGATACGCAGTATTTT. It encodes CASRGFQTFTDTQYF.